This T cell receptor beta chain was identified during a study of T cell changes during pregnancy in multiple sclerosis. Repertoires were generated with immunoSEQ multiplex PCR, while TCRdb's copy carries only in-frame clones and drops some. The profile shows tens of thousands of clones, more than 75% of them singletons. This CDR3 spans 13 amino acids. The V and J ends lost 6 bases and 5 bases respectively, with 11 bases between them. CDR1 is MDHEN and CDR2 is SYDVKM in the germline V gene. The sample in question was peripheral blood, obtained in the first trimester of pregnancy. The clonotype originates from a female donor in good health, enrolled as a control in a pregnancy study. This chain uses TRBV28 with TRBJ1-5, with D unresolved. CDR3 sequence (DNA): TGTGCCAGCAGCCCTGACTGGGATCAGCCCCAGCATTTT. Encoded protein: CASSPDWDQPQHF.